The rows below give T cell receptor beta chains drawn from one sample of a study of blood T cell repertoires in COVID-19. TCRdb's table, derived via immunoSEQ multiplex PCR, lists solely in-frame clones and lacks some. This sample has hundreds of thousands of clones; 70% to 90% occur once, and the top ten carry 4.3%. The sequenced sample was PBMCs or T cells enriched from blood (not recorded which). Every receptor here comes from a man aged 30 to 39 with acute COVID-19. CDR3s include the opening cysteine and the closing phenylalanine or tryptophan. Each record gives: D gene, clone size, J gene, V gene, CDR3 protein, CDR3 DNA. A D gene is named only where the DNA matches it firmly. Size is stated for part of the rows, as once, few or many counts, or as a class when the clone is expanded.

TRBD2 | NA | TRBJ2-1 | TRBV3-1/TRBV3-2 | CASSQDSPSGGLNEQFF | TGTGCCAGCAGCCAAGATTCGCCTAGCGGGGGTTTAAATGAGCAGTTCTTC
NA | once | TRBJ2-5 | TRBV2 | CASSGDGQPLLETQYF | TGTGCCAGCAGTGGAGACGGACAACCACTATTGGAGACCCAGTACTTC
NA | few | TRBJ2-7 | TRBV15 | CATSGGTVSYEQYF | TGTGCCACCAGCGGGGGGACAGTCTCCTACGAGCAGTACTTC
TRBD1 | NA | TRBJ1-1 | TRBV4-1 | CASEGTGTLVWTEAFF | TGCGCCAGCGAAGGGACAGGGACATTGGTATGGACTGAAGCTTTCTTT
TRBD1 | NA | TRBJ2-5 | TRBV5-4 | CASSSRQGPETQYF | TGTGCCAGCAGCTCCCGACAGGGGCCAGAGACCCAGTACTTC
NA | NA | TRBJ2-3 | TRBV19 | CASSLRDTDTQYF | TGTGCCAGTAGCCTACGGGACACAGATACGCAGTATTTT
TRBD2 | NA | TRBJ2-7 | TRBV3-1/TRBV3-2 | CASSPPGAGGRYEQYF | TGTGCCAGCAGCCCTCCCGGGGCGGGGGGGCGGTACGAGCAGTACTTC
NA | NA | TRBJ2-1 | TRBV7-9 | CASSLPAGNEQFF | TGTGCCAGCAGCCTCCCCGCGGGCAATGAGCAGTTCTTC
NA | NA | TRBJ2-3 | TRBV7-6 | CASSLLAGNGADTQYF | TGTGCCAGCAGCTTACTCGCCGGGAATGGCGCAGATACGCAGTATTTT
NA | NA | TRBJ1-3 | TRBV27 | CASSLNSGDYSGNTIYF | TGTGCCAGCAGTTTAAACTCGGGAGACTACTCTGGAAACACCATATATTTT
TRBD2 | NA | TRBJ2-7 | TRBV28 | CASSSTSPDWGEQYF | TGTGCCAGCAGTTCGACTAGCCCTGATTGGGGAGAGCAGTACTTC
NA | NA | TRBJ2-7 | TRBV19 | CASSVQGTLYEQYF | TGTGCCAGTAGTGTACAGGGTACCCTCTACGAGCAGTACTTC
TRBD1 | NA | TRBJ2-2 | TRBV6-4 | CASRGTGDTGELFF | TGTGCCAGTAGGGGTACAGGGGACACCGGGGAGCTGTTTTTT
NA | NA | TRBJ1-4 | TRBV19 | CASSMPTDRATNEKLFF | TGTGCCAGTAGTATGCCTACAGACCGCGCAACTAATGAAAAACTGTTTTTT
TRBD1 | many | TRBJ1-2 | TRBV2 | CASGGQGIYGYTF | TGTGCCAGCGGGGGACAGGGGATCTATGGCTACACCTTC
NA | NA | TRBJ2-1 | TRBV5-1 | CASSFFEGGGEQFF | TGCGCCAGCAGCTTCTTTGAGGGAGGGGGTGAGCAGTTCTTC
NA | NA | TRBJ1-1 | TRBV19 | CASSILGFGTEAFF | TGTGCCAGTAGTATTCTGGGCTTTGGCACAGAAGCTTTCTTT
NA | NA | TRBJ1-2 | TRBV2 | CASRGGEALYGYTF | TGTGCCAGCAGAGGGGGGGAGGCCCTCTATGGCTACACCTTC
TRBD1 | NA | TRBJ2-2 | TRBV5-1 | CASRETGANTGELFF | TGCGCCAGCAGAGAGACAGGGGCCAACACCGGGGAGCTGTTTTTT
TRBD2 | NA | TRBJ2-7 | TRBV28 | CASSYPMGLAGGSSYSYEQYF | TGTGCCAGCAGTTATCCCATGGGACTAGCGGGGGGTTCATCTTATTCCTACGAGCAGTACTTC
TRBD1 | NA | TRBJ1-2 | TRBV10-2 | CASMGQEAIRNYGYTF | TGCGCCAGCATGGGACAGGAAGCGATACGAAACTATGGCTACACCTTC
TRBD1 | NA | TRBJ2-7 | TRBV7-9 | CASSRQGWYEQYF | TGTGCCAGCAGCCGACAGGGGTGGTACGAGCAGTACTTC
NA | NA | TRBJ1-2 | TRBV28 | CASALGAGYGYTF | TGTGCCAGCGCTTTGGGGGCTGGCTATGGCTACACCTTC
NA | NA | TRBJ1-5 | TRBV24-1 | CATSASGNQPQHF | TGTGCCACCAGTGCGTCGGGAAATCAGCCCCAGCATTTT
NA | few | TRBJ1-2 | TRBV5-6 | CASRDTNYGYTF | TGTGCCAGCAGGGACACTAACTATGGCTACACCTTC
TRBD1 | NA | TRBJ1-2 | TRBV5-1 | CASSLGQGAYGYTF | TGCGCCAGCAGCTTGGGACAGGGTGCGTATGGCTACACCTTC
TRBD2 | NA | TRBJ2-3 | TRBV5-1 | CASSLLSRPIGLAGGLSTDTQYF | TGCGCCAGCAGCCTCCTCAGCCGACCGATTGGACTAGCGGGGGGCCTTAGCACAGATACGCAGTATTTT
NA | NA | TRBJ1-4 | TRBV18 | CASSPPMGAGEKLFF | TGTGCCAGCTCACCACCGATGGGGGCTGGTGAAAAACTGTTTTTT
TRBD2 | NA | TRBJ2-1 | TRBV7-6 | CASSRSTGRGNEQFF | TGTGCCAGCAGCCGAAGTACGGGGAGGGGAAATGAGCAGTTCTTC